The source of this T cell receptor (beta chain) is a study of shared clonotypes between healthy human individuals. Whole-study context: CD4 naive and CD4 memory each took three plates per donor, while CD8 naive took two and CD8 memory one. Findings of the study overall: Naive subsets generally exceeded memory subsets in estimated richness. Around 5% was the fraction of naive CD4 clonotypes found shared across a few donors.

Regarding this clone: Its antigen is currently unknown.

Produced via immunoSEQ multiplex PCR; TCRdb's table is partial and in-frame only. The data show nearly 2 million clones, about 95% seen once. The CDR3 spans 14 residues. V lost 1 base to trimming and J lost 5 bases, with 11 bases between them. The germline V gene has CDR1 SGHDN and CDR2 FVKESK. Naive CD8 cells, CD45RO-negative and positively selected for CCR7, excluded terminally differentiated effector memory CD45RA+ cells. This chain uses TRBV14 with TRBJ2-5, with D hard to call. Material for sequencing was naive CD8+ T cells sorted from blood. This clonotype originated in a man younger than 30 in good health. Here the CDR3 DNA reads TGTGCCAGCAGCCAAGCGCCAGGTCGGGAGACCCAGTACTTC. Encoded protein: CASSQAPGRETQYF.